This TCR beta chain was sequenced in a study of PD-L1 blockade in urothelial cancer. Time point of the sample: pretreatment peripheral blood. Germline CDR1 LNHNV, CDR2 YYDKDF (reference sequence). The CDR3 is 16 residues long. The V end lost 0 bases, the J end lost 1 base, and 11 bases lay between the germline ends. TCRdb's table, derived via immunoSEQ multiplex PCR, lists solely in-frame clones and lacks some. The repertoire consists of approximately 88,000 clones, with over 80% occurring once and the leading ten covering 2% to 2.5%. This specimen was PBMCs, taken around atezolizumab (anti-PD-L1) treatment. The V and J genes are TRBV15 and TRBJ2-3, with D uncertain. This receptor was obtained from a man in his fifties or sixties with urothelial cancer. CDR3 sequence: CATSRDQAAGTDTQYF. The CDR3 region has the DNA TGTGCCACCAGCAGAGATCAAGCTGCTGGCACAGATACGCAGTATTTT.